Described below is a single TCR beta chain sequence and its context. Antigen specificity is unknown. Mismatch with germline at one junction end may stem from a read error. This CDR3 is built from 11 residues. Germline V gene data show CDR1 as SQVTM and CDR2 as ANQGSEA. The data were obtained in a study of blood T cells in healthy people across ages. PCR was performed a second time for about 7 to 12 cycles using a sample-barcoded 5' primer and a J-beta primer mix. TCRdb re-derived calls from the 5' RACE reads in MiXCR, one entry per CDR3 protein. In the table there are almost 800,000 distinct CDR3 sequences, over 45% of which are singletons. Healthy Caucasian individuals from Russia aged roughly 6 to 90 served as donors. Findings and limits, study-wide: Age brought a roughly linear fall in TCR beta diversity measured per million T cells. Reliance upon unsorted PBMCs precluded definitive naive versus antigen-experienced comparison.

J is TRBJ1-2 and V is TRBV29-1; D might be TRBD1 (6 bases). The material sequenced was blood. The source of this sequence is a man under 40 in good health. CDR3 sequence (DNA): TGCAGCGCCTACAGGGACTATGGCCACACCTTC. Its translation is CSAYRDYGHTF.